This T cell receptor beta chain stems from a study of CD8 T cells in Susac syndrome. The overall study: Of the sequenced Susac syndrome patients, more than five had active disease and fewer than 10 were in remission.

Trimming at V came to 2 bases and at J to 2 bases, leaving 15 bases not matched to a gene. Looked up from germline, CDR1 is MNHEY and CDR2 is SVGAGI. The CDR3 is 19 amino acids. Reverse transcription of roughly 0.5 to 1 ug RNA was carried out with random hexamers. TCRdb ran MiXCR on the immunoSEQ multiplex PCR reads and lists one entry per CDR3 protein. Counted here are about 85,000 distinct CDR3 sequences, 85% to 95% occurring once; the ten biggest clones make up roughly 0.5%. This receptor was taken from a human donor with Susac syndrome. The V gene is TRBV6-5, the J gene TRBJ2-3; 8 positions agree with TRBD1. Sequenced: CD8+ T cells from PBMCs. CDR3: CASSYPEGDRGYLTDTQYF. In DNA, the CDR3 is TGTGCCAGCAGTTACCCGGAAGGAGACAGGGGTTACCTCACAGATACGCAGTATTTT.